The next 32 T cell receptor beta chains were all read from a single sample in a study of post-analysis software for immune sequencing data. Regarding the study as a whole: Elevated frequency relative to controls characterized several TRBV segments in patients, TRBV5-6, TRBV5-1 and TRBV20-1 among them.

Their antigens are not known. Unique molecular identifiers tagged the TCR beta cDNA libraries. A single record per CDR3 protein comes from TCRdb applying MiXCR to the PCR reads. The sample carries 750,000 to 950,000 distinct CDR3 sequences, approximately 53% recorded once. Input material: blood. These receptors all come from a girl between 5 and 17 years old with multiple sclerosis.

This clonotype was detected only a few times. This chain uses TRBV14 with TRBJ2-1; TRBD2 matches 10 bases. V was pared by 5 bases and J by 6 bases, with 10 bases of the junction left unmatched. Germline CDR1 is SGHDN and CDR2 is FVKESK. CDR3 length: 16 amino acids. The CDR3 loop reads CASSVAGGTTSNEQFF. The CDR3 nucleotides read TGTGCCAGCAGCGTAGCGGGAGGCACAACGTCCAATGAGCAGTTCTTC.

This clonotype was recorded a few times. The rearrangement uses TRBV7-9 and TRBJ1-2; 10 bases fit TRBD1. Trimming cost V 5 bases and J 4 bases; bases outside gene matches: 7. CDR3 length: 15 residues. Germline V gene lookup returns CDR1 SEHNR and CDR2 FQNEAQ (reference sequence). CDR3 in DNA: TGTGCCAGCAGCCCCGACAGGGGGCGGGGCTATGGCTACACCTTC. It translates to CASSPDRGRGYGYTF.

This clonotype turned up a few times. V is TRBV12-3 or TRBV12-4 and J is TRBJ2-5; TRBD2 is a possible D gene (6 bases). The CDR3 consists of 14 residues. The ends were cut back, 2 bases at V and 5 bases at J, with 12 bases in the middle. The CDR3 reads CASSLLGAGETQYF. The CDR3 nucleotides read TGTGCCAGCAGTTTATTGGGCGCGGGGGAGACCCAGTACTTC.

The chain joins TRBV20-1 to TRBJ1-2; no clear D. V lost 6 bases and J 4 bases, leaving 15 bases between the germline ends. Germline V gives CDR1 DFQATT, CDR2 SNEGSKA (reference sequence). The CDR3 contains 13 residues. The CDR3, as DNA: TGCAGTGCCAGAACAGAGGAGGTCTATGGCTACACCTTC. It encodes CSARTEEVYGYTF.

The chain combines TRBV7-2 with TRBJ1-2; D not certain. Per germline, CDR1 SGHTA and CDR2 FQGNSA. V was shortened by 5 bases and J by 8 bases, with 12 bases between the two germline ends. The CDR3 consists of 12 residues. DNA of the CDR3: TGTGCCAGCAGCCCGACTTCTTGGGGCTACACCTTC. Its protein is CASSPTSWGYTF.

The rearrangement links TRBV7-9 to TRBJ1-6; 7 bases are shared with TRBD1. CDR1 is SEHNR, CDR2 FQNEAQ, per germline (reference sequence). CDR3 length: 18 amino acids. Trimming at V came to 8 bases and at J to 3 bases, leaving 16 bases not matched to a gene. As DNA, the CDR3 is TGTGCCAGCGGGGGACAGCTAGGGGACTTCATCTATAATTCACCCCTCCACTTT. It encodes CASGGQLGDFIYNSPLHF.

This clonotype was picked up one time. The chain employs TRBV29-1 and TRBJ2-3; TRBD2 agrees at 8 bases. The germline V gene has CDR1 SQVTM and CDR2 ANQGSEA. This CDR3 has 13 residues. The ends lost 4 bases at V and 2 bases at J; junction bases unmatched: 2. CDR3 DNA: TGCAGCGTTGTTAGCGGGGCCACAGATACGCAGTATTTT. As protein: CSVVSGATDTQYF.

This clonotype occurred a few times. The chain joins TRBV7-2 to TRBJ2-5; D is possibly TRBD1 or TRBD2 (6 bases each). The DNA end is a closer match to TRBJ2-7, so the J assignment may be wrong. The CDR3 extends over 15 amino acids. Germline lookup yields CDR1 SGHTA and CDR2 FQGNSA. The CDR3 loop reads CASSAYGGGVYEQYF. CDR3 coding DNA: TGTGCCAGCAGCGCGTATGGGGGCGGGGTTTACGAGCAGTACTTC.

The chain recombines TRBV2 with TRBJ2-3; no definite D call. The CDR3 spans 15 residues. The germline V gene encodes CDR1 SNHLY and CDR2 FYNNEI. V lost 1 base, J lost 0 bases, and 8 bases lay in between. The DNA for the CDR3 is TGTGCCAGCAGTGAAGTCAACTTCAGCACAGATACGCAGTATTTT. Translated: CASSEVNFSTDTQYF.

The V and J genes are TRBV18 and TRBJ2-5, with D unresolved. Trimming stripped 2 bases from V and 5 bases from J, with 6 bases between. Germline V gene lookup returns CDR1 KGHSH and CDR2 LQKENI. The CDR3 totals 12 residues. In DNA, the CDR3 is TGTGCCAGCTCACCATTGAAGGAGACCCAGTACTTC. Residues: CASSPLKETQYF.

The chain joins TRBV3-1 to TRBJ2-4; D may be TRBD1 (6 bases). The J call may be in error: the DNA end matches TRBJ2-7 better. The CDR3 loop spans 13 amino acids. Per germline, CDR1 LGHDT and CDR2 YNNKEL (reference sequence). This chain's CDR3 is CASSQDSTGEQYF. CDR3 DNA: TGTGCCAGCAGCCAAGATTCGACAGGCGAGCAGTACTTC.

The chain carries TRBV7-9 and TRBJ2-7; 11 positions match TRBD2. This CDR3 is 15 amino acids long. J lost 3 bases, V lost 5 bases, and 6 bases had no gene match. Germline V CDR1 and CDR2: SEHNR, FQNEAQ (reference sequence). For the CDR3, the DNA is TGTGCCAGCAGCGCGGGACTAGCGGAGGACTACGAGCAGTACTTC. Encoded protein: CASSAGLAEDYEQYF.

This chain links TRBV9 with TRBJ2-1; the match to TRBD2 covers 8 bases. Trimming cost V 4 bases and J 4 bases; bases outside gene matches: 7. The CDR3 spans 15 residues. The germline V gene has CDR1 SGDLS and CDR2 YYNGEE. The CDR3 is CASSTPSGLYNEQFF. The DNA for the CDR3 is TGTGCCAGCAGCACCCCTAGCGGGTTGTACAATGAGCAGTTCTTC.

J is TRBJ1-2 and V is TRBV3-1; D uncertain. Trimming pared 6 bases from V and 7 bases from J, leaving 12 bases between. CDR3 size: 12 residues. The germline V gene has CDR1 LGHDT and CDR2 YNNKEL (reference sequence). The CDR3 loop is CASRRGVSGYTF. The CDR3 DNA follows: TGTGCCAGCAGGAGAGGAGTGTCTGGCTACACCTTC.

The chain employs TRBV20-1 and TRBJ2-1; D is undetermined. The DNA end is more similar to TRBJ2-7, so the J call may be wrong. The CDR3 extends over 15 amino acids. The V gene's germline CDR1 is DFQATT and CDR2 SNEGSKA (reference sequence). CDR3 protein: CSARGPQGLLNEQYF. The CDR3 nucleotides are TGCAGTGCTAGAGGGCCCCAAGGCCTCCTTAACGAGCAGTACTTC.

This sequence joins TRBV25-1 and TRBJ2-1; possible D gene TRBD2, 6 bases. Trimming left V 1 base short and J 0 bases short, with 10 bases between. This CDR3 spans 16 amino acids. The germline gives CDR1 MGHDK, CDR2 SYGVNS. In nucleotides, the CDR3 is TGTGCCAGCAGTGAATCTATGGGGGGCTCCTACAATGAGCAGTTCTTC. Protein sequence: CASSESMGGSYNEQFF.

This chain connects TRBV6-1 to TRBJ2-5; either TRBD1 or TRBD2 may fit D (6 bases each). The CDR3 extends over 15 amino acids. V was pared by 1 base and J by 5 bases, with 14 bases between. Germline V lookup: CDR1 MNHNS, CDR2 SASEGT. In DNA, the CDR3 is TGTGCCAGCAGTGAAGAGGTGGGGGGCGCGGAGACCCAGTACTTC. It translates to CASSEEVGGAETQYF.

This chain links TRBV20-1 with TRBJ2-1, with 12 bases fitting TRBD2. The germline gives CDR1 DFQATT, CDR2 SNEGSKA (reference sequence). This CDR3 contains 15 residues. V shed 5 bases, J shed 8 bases, and the junction held 10 bases outside the gene matches. CDR3: CSARGLAGGPHEQFF. CDR3 sequence (DNA): TGCAGTGCTCGGGGGCTAGCGGGAGGGCCGCATGAGCAGTTCTTC.

The chain is built from TRBV20-1 and TRBJ1-1; 8 positions agree with TRBD1. With 4 bases clipped from V and 3 bases from J, the junction kept 4 bases outside the gene matches. CDR3 size: 13 residues. Germline CDR1 reads DFQATT; CDR2 reads SNEGSKA (reference sequence). The CDR3 is CSATGGAHTEAFF. As DNA, the CDR3 is TGCAGTGCTACAGGGGGCGCGCACACTGAAGCTTTCTTT.

The count of this clonotype is one. The chain uses TRBV6-4 and TRBJ2-1, with D perhaps TRBD1 or TRBD2 (5 bases each). The CDR3 has 15 residues. V was cut by 1 base and J by 0 bases, with 7 bases left in between. Per the germline V gene, CDR1 is MRHNA and CDR2 is SNTAGT. The CDR3 DNA is TGTGCCAGCAGTGACTGGGGGACCTCCTACAATGAGCAGTTCTTC. Its protein product is CASSDWGTSYNEQFF.

V is TRBV20-1 and J is TRBJ2-5, with 11 bases aligning to TRBD2. The junction had 8 bases not matched to a gene; V was cut back by 3 bases and J by 5 bases. This CDR3 contains 15 residues. CDR1 and CDR2 (germline): DFQATT, SNEGSKA (reference sequence). The CDR3 coding sequence is TGCAGTGCTAGTAACAGGGCTAGCGGGGGGGAGACCCAGTACTTC. Its protein is CSASNRASGGETQYF.

In its sample, this clonotype was seen once. The chain is built from TRBV11-2 and TRBJ1-5; D unclear. Trimming took 1 base from V and 3 from J, leaving 16 bases between them. This CDR3 contains 17 residues. Germline lookup yields CDR1 SGHAT and CDR2 FQNNGV. The CDR3 bases are TGTGCCAGCAGCTTAGGGAGGTATGGTAACGACAATCAGCCCCAGCATTTT. It encodes CASSLGRYGNDNQPQHF.

The V and J genes are TRBV29-1 and TRBJ2-3; TRBD1 agrees at 7 bases. This CDR3 has 14 residues. Trimming took 5 bases from V and 3 from J; bases not matched to a gene: 8. CDR1 SQVTM and CDR2 ANQGSEA come from the germline V gene. CDR3 coding DNA: TGCAGCGTTATGACAGGGTCAAGAACAGATACGCAGTATTTT. This translates into CSVMTGSRTDTQYF.

The genes are TRBV29-1 and TRBJ2-3; D gene ambiguous. The V end lost 1 base, the J end lost 2 bases, and 10 bases lay between the germline ends. Germline CDR1 is SQVTM and CDR2 is ANQGSEA. There are 14 residues in the CDR3. CDR3 loop: CSVEVVLYTDTQYF. The CDR3 DNA reads TGCAGCGTTGAAGTTGTCCTATACACAGATACGCAGTATTTT.

V gene TRBV7-9 combines with J gene TRBJ2-1; perhaps TRBD1 as D (6 bases). There are 15 residues in the CDR3. Trimming stripped 5 bases from V and 7 bases from J, with 18 bases between. The germline CDR1 and CDR2 sequences are SEHNR and FQNEAQ (reference sequence). CDR3 bases: TGTGCCAGCAGCACCGACGGGACAAGGCGTAATGAGCAGTTCTTC. Translated: CASSTDGTRRNEQFF.

This clonotype was seen only a few times. The chain's CDR3 is CASSYRQTGYGYTF. CDR3 in DNA: TGTGCCAGCAGTTACCGGCAGACCGGCTATGGCTACACCTTC. The rearrangement uses TRBV6-5 and TRBJ1-2; D uncertain. The V gene lost 2 bases and the J gene lost 4 bases, with 11 bases spanning the gap. The CDR3 runs to 14 residues. Looked up from germline, CDR1 is MNHEY and CDR2 is SVGAGI.

This clonotype was seen only a few times. The V call is TRBV20-1, the J call TRBJ2-7; D is perhaps TRBD2 (6 bases). V was shortened by 3 bases and J by 7 bases, with 25 bases between the two germline ends. The CDR3 sequence is 16 residues long. Germline CDR1 is DFQATT and CDR2 is SNEGSKA (reference sequence). CDR3 sequence: CSASRASWRAAEEQYF. The CDR3 DNA sequence: TGCAGTGCTAGCCGGGCTAGCTGGAGGGCAGCGGAAGAGCAGTACTTC.

This chain uses TRBV5-1 with TRBJ2-4, with 11 positions matching TRBD2. V shed 4 bases, J shed 0 bases, and the junction held 9 bases outside the gene matches. The CDR3 contains 18 residues. Germline loops: CDR1 SGHRS, CDR2 YFSETQ. The chain's CDR3 is CASSPGLAGGPAKNIQYF. Written as DNA, the CDR3 is TGCGCCAGCAGCCCCGGTTTAGCGGGAGGGCCAGCCAAAAACATTCAGTACTTC.

The chain uses TRBV10-3 and TRBJ1-4; D remains ambiguous. Trimming pared 6 bases from V and 8 bases from J, leaving 10 bases between. The length of the CDR3 is 12 residues. Germline V gene sequence: CDR1 ENHRY, CDR2 SYGVKD. The CDR3 DNA sequence: TGTGCCATCAGGTCTGACGGGGAAAAACTGTTTTTT. Translating gives CAIRSDGEKLFF.

The sample holds a few counts of this clonotype. The chain carries TRBV6-9 and TRBJ2-7, with D perhaps TRBD2 (6 bases). V lost 3 bases and J lost 1, with 13 bases in between. Germline CDR1 reads MNHGY; CDR2 reads SVAAGI. The CDR3 loop spans 15 amino acids. The CDR3 loop reads CASSYTPGTSYEQYF. The CDR3 coding sequence is TGTGCCAGCAGTTACACGCCCGGGACTTCCTACGAGCAGTACTTC.

The chain uses TRBV20-1 and TRBJ2-5; 9 nucleotides align to TRBD1. After removal of 7 bases from V and 4 bases from J, the junction contained 10 bases not matched to a gene. The germline V gene encodes CDR1 DFQATT and CDR2 SNEGSKA (reference sequence). This CDR3 region has 14 residues. The CDR3 loop reads CSGTRGQGRETQYF. Written as DNA, the CDR3 is TGCAGTGGGACGAGGGGACAGGGACGAGAGACCCAGTACTTC.

The chain uses TRBV12-3 or TRBV12-4 and TRBJ1-1; D perhaps matches TRBD1 (6 bases). CDR3 length: 13 residues. The V end was cut by 1 base, the J end by 7 bases, with 10 bases between. CDR3 nucleotides: TGTGCCAGCAGTTTAGTCTCGGGACATGAAGCTTTCTTT. Protein sequence: CASSLVSGHEAFF.